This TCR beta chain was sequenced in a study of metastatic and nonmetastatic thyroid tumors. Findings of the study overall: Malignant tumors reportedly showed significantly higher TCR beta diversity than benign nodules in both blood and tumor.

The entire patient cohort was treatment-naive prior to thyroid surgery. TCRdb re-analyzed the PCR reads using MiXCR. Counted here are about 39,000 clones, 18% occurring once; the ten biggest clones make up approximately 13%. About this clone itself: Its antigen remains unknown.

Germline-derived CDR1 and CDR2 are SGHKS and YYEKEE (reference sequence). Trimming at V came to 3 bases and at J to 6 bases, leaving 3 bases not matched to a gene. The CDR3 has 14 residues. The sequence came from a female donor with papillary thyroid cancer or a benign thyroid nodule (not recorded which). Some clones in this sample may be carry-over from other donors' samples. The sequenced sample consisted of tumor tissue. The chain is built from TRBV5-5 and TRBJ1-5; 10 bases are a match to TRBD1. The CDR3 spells CASSWGTGAQPQHF. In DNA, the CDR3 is TGTGCCAGCAGCTGGGGGACAGGGGCTCAGCCCCAGCATTTT.